The 23 T cell receptor beta chains presented below share a single source sample, sequenced in a study of cytomegalovirus exposure and HLA in healthy donors. Vbeta (60) and Jbeta (13) primers were used in the PCR. TCRdb's table, derived via immunoSEQ multiplex PCR, lists solely in-frame clones and lacks some. The table has about 250,000 clones, about three quarters seen once. Sequences were obtained from PBMCs. Source of these receptors: a boy between 5 and 17 years old in good health and CMV-seronegative.

The chain joins TRBV21-1 to TRBJ2-2; no check of the table's D call, TRBD1, against the DNA was made. TRBV21-1 is termed a pseudogene. The CDR3 spans 17 residues. The CDR3 DNA reads TGTGCCAGCAGCAACCCGGGACAGGGAGATGTGTCCGGGGAGCTGTTTTTT. This sequence encodes CASSNPGQGDVSGELFF.

The chain combines TRBV11-1 with TRBJ1-6; D unresolved. Trimming stripped 0 bases from V and 0 bases from J, with 15 bases between. Germline-derived CDR1 and CDR2 are SGHAT and FQDESV (reference sequence). The CDR3 totals 19 residues. CDR3 protein: CASSLALSSPSSYNSPLHF. The CDR3, as DNA: TGTGCCAGCAGCTTAGCGCTAAGTTCGCCGAGCTCCTATAATTCACCCCTCCACTTT.

The chain couples TRBV9 to TRBJ1-1; the D gene is possibly TRBD1 (5 bases). Trimming removed 8 bases from V and 3 bases from J, with 11 bases in between. The V gene's germline CDR1 is SGDLS and CDR2 YYNGEE. The CDR3 contains 12 residues. The CDR3: CASRGSDTEAFF. As DNA, the CDR3 is TGTGCCAGTAGGGGATCGGACACTGAAGCTTTCTTT.

The J gene is TRBJ2-7, the V gene TRBV12-1; the table's D gene call, TRBD1, was not cross checked with the DNA. TRBV12-1 is a listed pseudogene. This CDR3 is built from 16 residues. CDR3 residues: CASSPNGQASSYEQYF. Here the CDR3 DNA reads TGTGCCAGCAGCCCGAACGGACAGGCGAGCTCCTACGAGCAGTACTTC.

This clone appeared a single time. The V call is TRBV7-2, the J call TRBJ2-5; D may be TRBD1 (5 bases). The J call may be in error: the DNA end matches TRBJ2-7 better. Germline V gene sequence: CDR1 SGHTA, CDR2 FQGNSA. This CDR3 has 14 residues. The CDR3 coding sequence is TGTGCCAGCAGCTTAGATGGGGCAGTCTACGAGCAGTACTTC. Translated, it gives CASSLDGAVYEQYF.

The chain joins TRBV19 to TRBJ2-6; 10 bases are shared with TRBD1. The CDR3 loop spans 15 amino acids. V dropped 9 bases and J dropped 0; count of bases not matched to a gene: 2. Germline V lookup: CDR1 LNHDA, CDR2 SQIVND (reference sequence). The chain's CDR3 is CASRTGGSGANVLTF. As DNA, the CDR3 is TGTGCCAGCAGGACAGGGGGCTCTGGGGCCAACGTCCTGACTTTC.

This chain connects TRBV25-1 to TRBJ1-1; TRBD1 is a possible D gene (5 bases). CDR3 length equals 15 residues. V shed 2 bases and J shed 6 bases, with 16 bases lying between them. Germline-derived CDR1 and CDR2 are MGHDK and SYGVNS. The CDR3 coding sequence is TGTGCCAGCAGTGAAGCGGACCCTTGGGGGGCTGAAGCTTTCTTT. Translation: CASSEADPWGAEAFF.

The chain uses TRBV6-5 and TRBJ1-1; no definite D call. Trimming removed 2 bases from V and 6 bases from J, with 13 bases in between. CDR3 size: 14 residues. Per germline, CDR1 MNHEY and CDR2 SVGAGI. The DNA of the CDR3 is TGTGCCAGCAGTTACGTCGAGGGAAGGCCTGAAGCTTTCTTT. Protein product: CASSYVEGRPEAFF.

The chain combines TRBV2 with TRBJ2-5, with a tentative D call TRBD1 (5 bases). The CDR3 extends over 13 amino acids. Trimming took 3 bases from V and 4 from J, leaving 9 bases between them. Germline CDR1 is SNHLY and CDR2 is FYNNEI. CDR3 residues: CASSDVGRETQYF. DNA of the CDR3: TGTGCCAGCAGTGATGTGGGGCGAGAGACCCAGTACTTC.

This clone occurred once. The chain is built from TRBV19 and TRBJ2-3; maybe TRBD2 (6 bases). The CDR3 runs 14 residues. The germline gives CDR1 LNHDA, CDR2 SQIVND (reference sequence). Trimming shortened V by 7 bases and J by 0 bases, and 11 bases separated the two germline ends. The CDR3 region is CASMREFSTDTQYF. In nucleotides, the CDR3 is TGTGCCAGTATGCGGGAATTTAGCACAGATACGCAGTATTTT.

This clone came up a few times. CDR3 loop: CSVGETIRGYTF. The CDR3 DNA is TGCAGCGTTGGGGAGACAATACGGGGCTACACCTTC. The rearrangement links TRBV29-1 to TRBJ1-2, with D unresolved. V was trimmed by 4 bases and J by 8 bases, leaving 14 bases between them. The CDR3 sequence is 12 residues long. Germline-derived CDR1 and CDR2 are SQVTM and ANQGSEA.

This clone was recorded once. This chain joins TRBV6-5 and TRBJ1-1; 7 nucleotides agree with TRBD1. Germline CDR1 is MNHEY and CDR2 is SVGAGI. The V and J ends lost 11 bases and 3 bases, in that order; junction bases with no gene match: 9. The CDR3 is 13 amino acids. CDR3 sequence: CACHRGRDTEAFF. As DNA, the CDR3 is TGTGCCTGCCACAGGGGTCGGGACACTGAAGCTTTCTTT.

The chain uses TRBV6-6 and TRBJ2-7; 9 bases agree with TRBD2. The CDR3 spans 16 residues. Trimming at V came to 7 bases and at J to 3 bases, leaving 13 bases not matched to a gene. Looked up from germline, CDR1 is MNHNY and CDR2 is SVGAGI (reference sequence). The CDR3 protein is CASTQPPGLAYYEQYF. DNA for the CDR3: TGTGCCAGCACCCAACCACCGGGACTAGCTTACTACGAGCAGTACTTC.

V gene TRBV15 combines with J gene TRBJ2-7; weak D call: TRBD2 (6 bases). Germline-derived CDR1 and CDR2 are LNHNV and YYDKDF (reference sequence). The CDR3 length is 16 residues. The V end was cut by 5 bases, the J end by 2 bases, with 19 bases between. The CDR3 nucleotides are TGTGCCACCAGCCTGGGATGGACGCGGGGAACCTACGAGCAGTACTTC. Translating it yields CATSLGWTRGTYEQYF.

The chain uses TRBV19 and TRBJ2-5; TRBD2 aligns across 12 bases. Germline lookup yields CDR1 LNHDA and CDR2 SQIVND (reference sequence). V gave up 5 bases and J gave up 5 bases; unmatched junction bases: 9. The CDR3 runs 16 residues. CDR3 in DNA: TGTGCCAGTAGTTGGACTAGCGGGACGGGGGAGGAGACCCAGTACTTC. Its translation: CASSWTSGTGEETQYF.

The chain has TRBV5-5 and TRBJ1-2, with D tentatively TRBD1 (6 bases). Germline V lookup: CDR1 SGHKS, CDR2 YYEKEE (reference sequence). Trimming took 1 base from V and 4 from J, leaving 17 bases between them. There are 16 residues in the CDR3. The CDR3 reads CASSLFRTENLYGYTF. DNA of the CDR3: TGTGCCAGCAGCTTGTTTAGGACAGAGAATCTCTATGGCTACACCTTC. The full variable domain, completed using reference TRBV5-5 and TRBJ1-2, is DAGVTQSPTHLIKTRGQQVTLRCSPISGHKSVSWYQQVLGQGPQFIFQYYEKEERGRGNFPDRFSARQFPNYSSELNVNALLLGDSALYLCASSLFRTENLYGYTFGSGTRLTVV.

This clone was observed once. J is TRBJ1-1 and V is TRBV6-1; D may be TRBD1 (6 bases). V was cut by 10 bases and J by 1 base, with 16 bases left in between. Germline V CDR1 and CDR2: MNHNS, SASEGT. This CDR3 has 14 residues. The CDR3 loop is CATVLQQGNTEAFF. In DNA, the CDR3 is TGTGCCACCGTGCTTCAACAGGGGAACACTGAAGCTTTCTTT.

This clone was seen a handful of times. The chain couples TRBV5-4 to TRBJ2-1; 10 bases align to TRBD2. V gave up 4 bases and J gave up 4 bases; unmatched junction bases: 5. Germline CDR1 and CDR2: SGHNT and YYREEE (reference sequence). The CDR3 is made up of 15 amino acids. The CDR3: CASSITSGKYNEQFF. CDR3 DNA sequence: TGTGCCAGCAGCATAACTAGCGGGAAGTACAATGAGCAGTTCTTC.

V and J are TRBV11-3 and TRBJ2-7, with a possible D match to TRBD2 (7 bases). CDR1 SGHNT and CDR2 YENEEA come from the germline V gene. V lost 5 bases and J 7 bases, leaving 12 bases between the germline ends. This CDR3 is 12 amino acids long. As DNA, the CDR3 is TGTGCCAGCAGCCGGGGGGCAAGGGAGCAGTACTTC. It specifies CASSRGAREQYF.

The chain has TRBV29-1 and TRBJ2-1, with 11 bases lining up with TRBD1. Looked up from germline, CDR1 is SQVTM and CDR2 is ANQGSEA. V gave up 0 bases and J gave up 5 bases; unmatched junction bases: 6. The CDR3 is 16 amino acids. CDR3 in amino acids: CSVEETGTGGNNEQFF. CDR3 nucleotide sequence: TGCAGCGTTGAAGAGACCGGGACAGGGGGTAACAATGAGCAGTTCTTC.

The chain combines TRBV7-2 with TRBJ1-6, with a possible D match to TRBD1 (6 bases). Germline loops: CDR1 SGHTA, CDR2 FQGNSA. This CDR3 spans 16 amino acids. Between the trimmed V and J ends, which lost 1 base and 5 bases, there was a span of 12 bases. The CDR3 loop is CASSLDFTGHNSPLHF. DNA of the CDR3: TGTGCCAGCAGCTTAGATTTTACAGGGCATAATTCACCCCTCCACTTT. The complete variable domain, with remaining parts taken from reference TRBV7-2 and TRBJ1-6, reads GAGVSQSPSNKVTEKGKDVELRCDPISGHTALYWYRQSLGQGLEFLIYFQGNSAPDKSGLPSDRFSAERTGGSVSTLTIQRTQQEDSAVYLCASSLDFTGHNSPLHFGNGTRLTVT.

The chain couples TRBV25-1 to TRBJ2-7; maybe TRBD1 (6 bases). Trimming removed 4 bases from V and 5 bases from J, with 12 bases in between. This CDR3 has 13 residues. CDR1 MGHDK and CDR2 SYGVNS come from the germline V gene. The CDR3 DNA follows: TGTGCCAGCAGTGGCCCACAGGGCAACGAGCAGTACTTC. As protein: CASSGPQGNEQYF.

The rearrangement links TRBV27 to TRBJ1-1, with 7 bases aligning to TRBD1. Germline V gene sequence: CDR1 MNHEY, CDR2 SMNVEV (reference sequence). The ends lost 6 bases at V and 0 bases at J; junction bases unmatched: 7. CDR3 length: 15 amino acids. The CDR3 coding sequence is TGTGCCAGCAGCTTGACAGGGACACTGAACACTGAAGCTTTCTTT. This sequence encodes CASSLTGTLNTEAFF.